This TCR beta chain was profiled in a study of blood T cell repertoires in COVID-19. There are 16 residues in the CDR3. Germline assignment: CDR1 KGHDR and CDR2 SFDVKD. The ends were cut back, 3 bases at V and 6 bases at J, with 17 bases in the middle. Using immunoSEQ multiplex PCR, the repertoire was profiled, and TCRdb retains in-frame clones only, with some absent. The sample lists approximately 350,000 clones, 85% to 90% occurring once. Source material: peripheral blood. The clonotype comes from a woman between 45 and 65 years old with COVID-19, enrolled during active disease. The chain has TRBV24-1 and TRBJ2-1, with D perhaps TRBD2 (5 bases). The CDR3 loop reads CATSDASGPIGNEQFF. The CDR3 DNA sequence: TGTGCCACCAGTGATGCAAGCGGCCCAATCGGCAATGAGCAGTTCTTC.